The rows below give T cell receptor beta chains drawn from one sample of a study of blood T cell repertoires in COVID-19. Sequencing was performed with immunoSEQ multiplex PCR; in TCRdb, only in-frame clones are kept and a portion is missing. The sample contains around 270,000 clones, about 87% of which appear only once. Material: peripheral blood. All receptors derive from a man aged 60 to 69 who had recovered from COVID-19. Each CDR3 is given with its conserved first and last residue. The D gene is left open where the match is weak. The size field is filled for only some rows; it gives once, few, many or a size class.

j_call | clone_size | v_call | d_call | cdr3_aa | cdr3_nt
TRBJ2-5 | once | TRBV6-6 | TRBD2 | CASSPLTAGGAHQETQYF | TGTGCCAGCAGTCCATTAACCGCGGGGGGCGCCCACCAAGAGACCCAGTACTTC
TRBJ2-7 | - | TRBV5-1 | - | CASSLGQISYEQYF | TGCGCCAGCAGCTTGGGCCAGATCTCCTACGAGCAGTACTTC
TRBJ1-1 | - | TRBV19 | - | CASSSVGLEMNTEAFF | TGTGCCAGTAGTTCCGTTGGGCTGGAAATGAACACTGAAGCTTTCTTT
TRBJ1-4 | - | TRBV7-2 | TRBD1 | CASSWADRGPNEKLFF | TGTGCCAGCAGCTGGGCAGACAGGGGTCCTAATGAAAAACTGTTTTTT
TRBJ2-7 | - | TRBV6-5 | TRBD1 | CASSYPQGREQYF | TGTGCCAGCAGTTACCCACAGGGGCGCGAGCAGTACTTC
TRBJ1-5 | - | TRBV6-5 | TRBD1 | CASSLDRVSNQPQHF | TGTGCCAGCAGTCTTGACAGGGTTAGCAATCAGCCCCAGCATTTT
TRBJ2-1 | - | TRBV9 | TRBD2 | CASSQGLADYNEQFF | TGTGCCAGCAGCCAAGGACTAGCGGATTACAATGAGCAGTTCTTC
TRBJ1-1 | - | TRBV27 | - | CASSPTVGLNTEAFF | TGTGCCAGCAGTCCCACCGTGGGCCTGAACACTGAAGCTTTCTTT
TRBJ2-1 | - | TRBV27 | - | CASSLRQGIGNEQFF | TGTGCCAGCAGTTTAAGGCAGGGGATAGGAAATGAGCAGTTCTTC
TRBJ2-3 | - | TRBV7-2 | TRBD1 | CASSSRDRGRGTDTQYF | TGTGCCAGCAGCTCCCGGGACAGGGGGCGAGGCACAGATACGCAGTATTTT
TRBJ2-1 | - | TRBV5-5 | TRBD2 | CASSTSPLAGGSNEQFF | TGTGCCAGCAGCACCAGCCCGCTAGCGGGGGGTTCCAATGAGCAGTTCTTC
TRBJ1-5 | - | TRBV6-5 | TRBD1 | CASSKRTGDQPQHF | TGTGCCAGCAGTAAACGGACAGGTGATCAGCCCCAGCATTTT
TRBJ1-2 | - | TRBV29-1 | - | CSVAPPLDKTWSHYGYTF | TGCAGCGTTGCCCCCCCTTTAGACAAGACCTGGTCTCACTATGGCTACACCTTC
TRBJ2-7 | - | TRBV5-4 | TRBD2 | CASSPEGLAGSFKQYF | TGTGCCAGCAGCCCTGAGGGACTAGCGGGGTCTTTCAAGCAGTACTTC
TRBJ2-2 | - | TRBV6-5 | TRBD2 | CASYSGGNPGELFF | TGTGCCAGCTATAGCGGGGGAAATCCCGGGGAGCTGTTTTTT
TRBJ1-1 | few | TRBV18 | TRBD1 | CASSPRQGVNTEAFF | TGTGCCAGCTCACCCAGACAGGGGGTAAACACTGAAGCTTTCTTT
TRBJ2-5 | few | TRBV5-1 | - | CASSLGTGKTQYF | TGCGCCAGCAGCTTGGGGACGGGGAAGACCCAGTACTTC
TRBJ1-1 | - | TRBV19 | - | CATRLLMNTEAFF | TGTGCCACCCGCCTACTAATGAACACTGAAGCTTTCTTT
TRBJ2-3 | - | TRBV6-5 | - | CASSSNTDTQYF | TGTGCCAGCAGCAGTAACACAGATACGCAGTATTTT
TRBJ1-1 | once | TRBV28 | - | CASSLRRGAFF | TGTGCCAGCAGTTTAAGGCGGGGAGCTTTCTTT
TRBJ2-7 | - | TRBV5-1 | TRBD2 | CASSQGTSANSYEQYF | TGCGCCAGCAGCCAGGGGACTAGCGCAAACTCCTACGAGCAGTACTTC
TRBJ2-7 | - | TRBV12-3/TRBV12-4 | - | CATQGGLGYEQYF | TGTGCCACCCAGGGGGGTTTAGGGTACGAGCAGTACTTC
TRBJ2-4 | once | TRBV7-3 | TRBD1 | CASSPDPGQGAKNIQYF | TGTGCCAGCAGCCCCGACCCGGGACAGGGAGCCAAAAACATTCAGTACTTC
TRBJ1-1 | - | TRBV25-1 | TRBD1 | CASSRLQGATEAFF | TGTGCCAGCAGTCGGCTGCAGGGGGCCACTGAAGCTTTCTTT